A selection of T cell receptor beta chains follows, all from one sample in a study of T cell changes during pregnancy in multiple sclerosis. The repertoire was sequenced with immunoSEQ multiplex PCR; TCRdb's copy has only in-frame clones and lacks some. The data contain approximately 40,000 clones, around 91% of them seen just once; the ten biggest clones take up approximately 10%. Sequenced here: CD8+ T cells from peripheral blood mononuclear cells, sampled in the third trimester of pregnancy. Receptor source: a female donor with multiple sclerosis, enrolled in a pregnancy study. CDR3s include the opening cysteine and the closing phenylalanine or tryptophan. The D gene is left open where the match is weak. Part of the rows lack a size; the others show once, few, many or a class for expanded clones.

size	D	J	V	DNA	CDR3
-	TRBD2	TRBJ2-3	TRBV2	TGTGCCAGCAGGGTAGCGGGAGGGTTCCGAACAGATACGCAGTATTTT	CASRVAGGFRTDTQYF
-	-	TRBJ2-7	TRBV4-3	TGCGCCAGCAGCCAAGGACTCCTGTTGGGCTACGAGCAGTACTTC	CASSQGLLLGYEQYF
-	-	TRBJ1-1	TRBV4-1	TGCGCCAGCAGCCAATTAACAGGGTGGGACACTGAAGCTTTCTTT	CASSQLTGWDTEAFF
-	TRBD2	TRBJ2-3	TRBV7-3	TGTGCCAGCAAACTGACTAGCGGGGAGAGTACGCAGTATTTT	CASKLTSGESTQYF
-	TRBD2	TRBJ2-5	TRBV5-6	TGTGCCAGCAGCCTGGGTAGCGGGCCTCAGTACTTC	CASSLGSGPQYF
-	TRBD1	TRBJ1-5	TRBV27	TGTGCCAGCAGAAAACAGGGGACCGAAGTCAATCAGCCCCAGCATTTT	CASRKQGTEVNQPQHF
-	-	TRBJ2-4	TRBV5-6	TGTGCCAGCAGCTGGGAGGGCAGGGGTGACATTCAGTACTTC	CASSWEGRGDIQYF
-	TRBD1	TRBJ2-1	TRBV13	TGTGCCAGCAGCGAGGGACAGGGAGGCAATGAGCAGTTCTTC	CASSEGQGGNEQFF
-	-	TRBJ2-1	TRBV5-5	TGTGCCAGCAGCTTGGGGGGAGGGGGATTAGCTGAGCAGTTCTTC	CASSLGGGGLAEQFF
-	-	TRBJ1-2	TRBV7-2	TGTGCCAGCAGCTTAGTGGGGCAAGGCTACACCTTC	CASSLVGQGYTF
medium-sized	-	TRBJ1-1	TRBV29-1	TGCAGCGTGGTTAAAGGGGAAGGCACTGAAGCTTTCTTT	CSVVKGEGTEAFF
-	TRBD1	TRBJ2-7	TRBV4-3	TGCGCCAGCAGCCAGGGACAGGGAGGGGGTTACGAGCAGTACTTC	CASSQGQGGGYEQYF
-	TRBD1	TRBJ2-7	TRBV27	TGTGCCAGCAAAACCCTCGGAATGGACAGGGGAGCATACGAGCAGTACTTC	CASKTLGMDRGAYEQYF
-	-	TRBJ2-7	TRBV27	TGTGCCAGCAGTTTTTCCGGGACTCCGTACGAGCAGTACTTC	CASSFSGTPYEQYF
-	-	TRBJ1-5	TRBV7-8	TGTGCCAGCAGCTTAGGAGGGCTGCACAATCAGCCCCAGCATTTT	CASSLGGLHNQPQHF
-	TRBD2	TRBJ2-3	TRBV7-3	TGTGCCAGCAGCCCGAATGGTCTAGCGGGGGGTCCCACAGATACGCAGTATTTT	CASSPNGLAGGPTDTQYF
-	TRBD1	TRBJ2-5	TRBV4-3	TGCGCCAGCAGCCAGGATGGACAGGGGGCTTTACAAGAGACCCAGTACTTC	CASSQDGQGALQETQYF
-	-	TRBJ1-4	TRBV5-4	TGTGCCAGCAGCTTCATCTCGGGGGAAAAACTGTTTTTT	CASSFISGEKLFF
-	-	TRBJ1-1	TRBV27	TGTGCCAGCACCCCCCCGGACAGAAATGAAGCTTTCTTT	CASTPPDRNEAFF
-	-	TRBJ1-1	TRBV19	TGTGCCAGTAGTATAGAGGGAGGGAACACTGAAGCTTTCTTT	CASSIEGGNTEAFF
-	TRBD2	TRBJ2-2	TRBV19	TGTGCCAGTAGTGTTCTAGCGGGAGAAACCGGGGAGCTGTTTTTT	CASSVLAGETGELFF
-	TRBD2	TRBJ2-5	TRBV10-3	TGTGCCATCAGTCCGGGACTAGCGGGAGCGACCCAGTACTTC	CAISPGLAGATQYF
-	-	TRBJ2-7	TRBV6-6	TGTGCCAGCAGTACCCCCGGAACGCACCAGGCCGAGCAGTACTTC	CASSTPGTHQAEQYF
-	TRBD1	TRBJ1-5	TRBV6-6	TGTGCCAGCAGGGCTGACAGGGGGCAGCCCCAGCATTTT	CASRADRGQPQHF
-	-	TRBJ2-1	TRBV7-9	TGTGCCAGCAGCTTAGGGGGACTTTACAATGAGCAGTTCTTC	CASSLGGLYNEQFF
once	TRBD2	TRBJ2-7	TRBV18	TGTGCCAGCTCACCAGGTAGCGGGAGGATCGGCGAGCAGTACTTC	CASSPGSGRIGEQYF
-	TRBD1	TRBJ1-2	TRBV29-1	TGCAGCGTTGGGATGGAGACAGGGAAACGATTTTATGGCTACACCTTC	CSVGMETGKRFYGYTF
-	TRBD2	TRBJ2-1	TRBV6-4	TGTGCCAGCAGTGCGACTAGCGTCAATGAGCAGTTCTTC	CASSATSVNEQFF
-	-	TRBJ1-2	TRBV6-4	TGTACCAGATCCCAGGGGCTCCCACCTTGGCATGGCTACACCTTC	CTRSQGLPPWHGYTF
few	TRBD1	TRBJ1-1	TRBV9	TGTGCCAGCAGCGTCAACCGGGACAGGTTGAACACTGAAGCTTTCTTT	CASSVNRDRLNTEAFF
-	TRBD1	TRBJ2-1	TRBV7-9	TGTGCCAGCAGCTATGGACAGGTTAGGGCATATGAGCAGTTCTTC	CASSYGQVRAYEQFF
-	TRBD1	TRBJ1-1	TRBV4-1	TGCGCCAGCAGCCACCCCGACAGGGCAAACACTGAAGCTTTCTTT	CASSHPDRANTEAFF
once	-	TRBJ1-1	TRBV14	TGTGCCAGCAGCCAATACCGGACAGCCCAGGAAGCTTTCTTT	CASSQYRTAQEAFF
-	TRBD2	TRBJ2-3	TRBV7-8	TGTGCCAGCAGCTCTCGAGCGGGAGGGCCGTCCCTCCTATTCGCCACAGATACGCAGTATTTT	CASSSRAGGPSLLFATDTQYF
-	TRBD1	TRBJ2-5	TRBV29-1	TGCAGCGTTGAGACAGGGGATGTGGGAGAGACCCAGTACTTC	CSVETGDVGETQYF
-	-	TRBJ2-1	TRBV10-3	TGTGCCATCAGTAAGGAGGAGAATGAGCAGTTCTTC	CAISKEENEQFF
-	TRBD2	TRBJ2-7	TRBV19	TGTGCCAGTAGTATTTGGGGCCCTAGCGGGAGAGGACGGGCCCACGAGCAGTACTTC	CASSIWGPSGRGRAHEQYF
-	TRBD2	TRBJ2-1	TRBV29-1	TGCAGCGTGGCTACCACTAGCGGGAGGAACAATGAGCAGTTCTTC	CSVATTSGRNNEQFF
-	-	TRBJ2-1	TRBV25-1	TGTGCCAGCCGTGGGACTTTCCGCCGACCTGACAATGAGCAGTTCTTC	CASRGTFRRPDNEQFF
-	-	TRBJ1-2	TRBV2	TGTGCCAGCAGTGGTGGTAGCGGTTATGGCTACACCTTC	CASSGGSGYGYTF
-	-	TRBJ2-2	TRBV7-7	TGTGCCGGCAGCCCGTCGGAGCTGTTTTTT	CAGSPSELFF
-	-	TRBJ1-3	TRBV7-9	TGTGCCAGCAGCTTAATACAGGCTGACACCATATATTTT	CASSLIQADTIYF
-	-	TRBJ1-2	TRBV15	TGTGCCACCAGCAGAGATCGGTGGTACCATGGCTACACCTTC	CATSRDRWYHGYTF
-	-	TRBJ1-6	TRBV12-5	TGTGCTAGTGGTTTGGACCCATTTGGCCACACCAATTCACCCCTCCACTTT	CASGLDPFGHTNSPLHF
-	-	TRBJ1-2	TRBV9	TGTGCCAGCACCCTCGGGGGGGACTATGGCTACACCTTC	CASTLGGDYGYTF
-	TRBD2	TRBJ2-3	TRBV27	TGTGCCAGCAGCCCCGGGACTAGCGGTTTCACAGATACGCAGTATTTT	CASSPGTSGFTDTQYF
-	TRBD2	TRBJ2-1	TRBV6-1	TGTGCCAGCAGTGTTGAAGCGGGAGGCTACAATGAGCAGTTCTTC	CASSVEAGGYNEQFF
once	-	TRBJ1-5	TRBV5-6	TGTGCCAGCAGTTTTTCAGCGGGCAATCAGCCCCAGCATTTT	CASSFSAGNQPQHF
-	-	TRBJ1-1	TRBV30	TGTGCCTGGAGTACGGGATCTGAAGCTTTCTTT	CAWSTGSEAFF
medium-sized	-	TRBJ1-6	TRBV4-3	TGCGCCAGCAGCCAAGATTCCGGGACTAGCTCACCCCTCCACTTT	CASSQDSGTSSPLHF
-	TRBD2	TRBJ2-7	TRBV7-8	TGTGCCAGCAGCTCCCCGTGGCTTGATAGCGGGGTTGGTTACGAGCAGTACTTC	CASSSPWLDSGVGYEQYF
-	-	TRBJ1-5	TRBV5-6	TGTGCCAGCAGCTTTGGCGGATATAGCAATCAGCCCCAGCATTTT	CASSFGGYSNQPQHF
-	TRBD2	TRBJ2-1	TRBV27	TGTGCCAGCAGAGAGACGACTAGCGGGAGGTTCTTGGATGAGCAGTTCTTC	CASRETTSGRFLDEQFF
-	TRBD2	TRBJ2-1	TRBV18	TGTGCCAGCTCGTTACTAGCGGGAGCCCACAATGAGCAGTTCTTC	CASSLLAGAHNEQFF
once	-	TRBJ1-1	TRBV19	TGTGCCAGTAGTATAGGAGGGAACACTGAAGCTTTCTTT	CASSIGGNTEAFF
-	-	TRBJ2-2	TRBV7-8	TGTGCCAGCAGCCCGAAGGGGACCGGGGAGCTGTTTTTT	CASSPKGTGELFF
-	TRBD1	TRBJ2-7	TRBV6-5	TGTGCCAGCAGTTACTCCTCCGGGACAGCCCGGGGCGAGCAGTACTTC	CASSYSSGTARGEQYF
-	TRBD2	TRBJ2-2	TRBV7-6	TGTGCCAGCAGCTTAGAGGGACTAGCGGGAACCGGGGAGCTGTTTTTT	CASSLEGLAGTGELFF
-	-	TRBJ1-1	TRBV2	TGTGCCAGCAGTGAACCATACGGGACTCAGTCGACGCACACTGAAGCTTTCTTT	CASSEPYGTQSTHTEAFF
-	-	TRBJ1-5	TRBV7-9	TGTGCCAGCAGCTCGGATCGACAGGCCGATCAGCCCCAGCATTTT	CASSSDRQADQPQHF